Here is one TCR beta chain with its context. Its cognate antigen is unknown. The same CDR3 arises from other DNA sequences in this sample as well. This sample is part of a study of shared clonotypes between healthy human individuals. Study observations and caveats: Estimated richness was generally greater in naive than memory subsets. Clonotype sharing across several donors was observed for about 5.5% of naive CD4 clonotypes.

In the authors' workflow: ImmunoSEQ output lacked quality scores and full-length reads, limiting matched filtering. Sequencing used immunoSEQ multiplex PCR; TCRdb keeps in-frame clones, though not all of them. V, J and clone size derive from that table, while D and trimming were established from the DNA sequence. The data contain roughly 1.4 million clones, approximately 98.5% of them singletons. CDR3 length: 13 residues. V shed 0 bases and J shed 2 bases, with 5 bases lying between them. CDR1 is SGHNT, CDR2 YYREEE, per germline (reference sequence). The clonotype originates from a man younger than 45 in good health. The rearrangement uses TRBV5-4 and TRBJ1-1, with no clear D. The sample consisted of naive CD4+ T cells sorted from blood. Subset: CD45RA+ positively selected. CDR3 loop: CASSLDRNTEAFF. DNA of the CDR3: TGTGCCAGCAGCTTGGACAGAAACACTGAAGCTTTCTTT.